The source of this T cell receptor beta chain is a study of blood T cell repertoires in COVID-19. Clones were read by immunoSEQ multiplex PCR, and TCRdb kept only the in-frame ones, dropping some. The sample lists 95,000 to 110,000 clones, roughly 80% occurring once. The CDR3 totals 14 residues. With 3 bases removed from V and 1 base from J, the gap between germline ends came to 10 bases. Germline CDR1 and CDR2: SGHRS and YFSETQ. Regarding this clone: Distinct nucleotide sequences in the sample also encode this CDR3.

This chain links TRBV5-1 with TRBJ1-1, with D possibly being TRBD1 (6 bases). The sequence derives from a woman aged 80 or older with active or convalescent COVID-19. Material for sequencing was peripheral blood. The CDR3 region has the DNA TGCGCCAGCAGCTCCCGGACAGCGAACACTGAAGCTTTCTTT. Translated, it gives CASSSRTANTEAFF.